This T cell receptor beta chain is from a study of human thymus T cells. The study's findings and limits: Gene usage (both V and J) appeared biased in thymic and blood repertoires. Related work found strong thymic repertoire overlap between unrelated individuals.

Germline CDR1 reads SNHLY; CDR2 reads FYNNEI. Unmatched junction bases numbered 7, after V lost 3 bases and J lost 9 bases. This CDR3 contains 16 residues. Comments on this clone: Its specificity is not known.

Resections from corrective heart surgery provided thymus tissue. Immunologically healthy infants in Finland undergoing congenital heart defect surgery were the donors. TCRdb keeps only in-frame clones here, not all; method: immunoSEQ multiplex PCR. This sample carries tens of thousands of clones, around 95% of them seen once, and the ten largest clones take around 0.03%. The V gene is TRBV2, the J gene TRBJ2-1; 14 bases align to TRBD2. The sample consisted of thymus tissue. The clonotype was recovered from a girl under three years old with a congenital heart defect but otherwise immunologically healthy. CDR3 sequence (DNA): TGTGCCAGCAGTGAGAGACTAGCGGGAGGGCCGGGTGAGCAGTTCTTC. Its translation is CASSERLAGGPGEQFF.